These T cell receptor beta chains were read from a single sample in a study of T cells after posttransplantation cyclophosphamide. Repertoires were generated with immunoSEQ multiplex PCR, while TCRdb's copy carries only in-frame clones and drops some. The repertoire consists of under 40,000 clones, none detected only once. The sample comprised PBMCs. All receptors derive from a woman in her forties or fifties in good health and a related stem cell transplant donor. The conserved cysteine and the conserved F or W are not part of the CDR3 here. Fields, in order: V gene, CDR3 protein.

>TRBV5-1
ASSLGGQGGEQY
>TRBV10-1
ASSESKLAGGQASYNEQF
>TRBV7-9
ASSFAGNQPQH
>TRBV18
ASSRRSGTAHATNEKLF
>TRBV9
ASSETLGQVPTEAF
>TRBV7-9
ASSLGQGATQPQH
>TRBV14
ASGPGGNRGEQF
>TRBV27
ASSPPRTSGQETQY
>TRBV7-6
ASSLTGLTEAF
>TRBV4-1
ASSPPSVNTGELF
>TRBV7-7
ASSSGQGAIDTQY
>TRBV12-3/TRBV12-4
ASRTASGNTIY
>TRBV19
ASSIARTAAQETQY
>TRBV5-6
ASSLGERDRPSYGYT
>TRBV6-5
ASSYGAKWGYT
>TRBV9
ASSGLDRANTEAF
>TRBV18
ASSDGQAGGYT
>TRBV10-3
AISEGTGGSYYGYT
>TRBV6-2/TRBV6-3
ASTTRRRSYEQY
>TRBV14
ASSQDRTLYNGYT
>TRBV29-1
SVDPTGGYTGELF
>TRBV24-1
ATSDQGGEAF
>TRBV6-5
ASTRGTANYGYT
>TRBV28
ASSNYLRASSYNEQF
>TRBV5-4
ASRPGTSGSDTQY
>TRBV20-1
SAQGYT
>TRBV9
ASSVAGEGTEAF
>TRBV5-1
ASSFSGRGTDTQY
>TRBV7-9
ASSFGPSGQGANYEQY
>TRBV11-1
ASSLQRQGYGEQF
>TRBV2
ASSEWRIGTSGSNEQF
>TRBV30
AWTRLVWNNEQF
>TRBV5-4
ASSPTGNTEAF
>TRBV7-6
ASSLEAGMSGSGNTIY
>TRBV5-4
ASSLSGSISYNEQF
>TRBV28
ASSLEGLGTEAF
>TRBV6-2/TRBV6-3
ASTGRGYNEQF
>TRBV15
ATSGSPGLAGMGGQQF
>TRBV7-9
ASSSRGPDTQY
>TRBV7-3
ASSLAQGDSTDTQY
>TRBV6-5
ASSYLAGEADTQY
>TRBV30
AWSPTYGQY
>TRBV28
ASSSGLFYNEQF
>TRBV7-2
ASSLVGPFQILYEQY
>TRBV7-9
ASRSGQEAF
>TRBV10-2
ASRGQASYEQY
>TRBV5-4
ASSQDSSNEKLF
>TRBV7-8
ASSLRGAQETQY
>TRBV19
ASPGGAGELF
>TRBV6-5
ASSVQGATNEKLF
>TRBV6-5
ASSPTGDEQY
>TRBV7-9
ASGGYTEAF
>TRBV4-1
ASSRTGGSGSYEQY
>TRBV7-8
ASSLGQGTGNTIY